This is a list of T cell receptor beta chains from one sample in a study of cytomegalovirus exposure and HLA in healthy donors. Only in-frame clones appear in the TCRdb table, and some are missing; sequencing was by immunoSEQ multiplex PCR. Among about 160,000 clones listed, 80% to 90% were seen once. The specimen sequenced was PBMCs. Every receptor here comes from a man between 18 and 35 years old in good health and CMV-seropositive. Each CDR3 is given with its conserved first and last residue. The D gene is left open where the match is weak. Only part of the rows carry a size: once, few, many, or a class if the clone is expanded.

TRBV15	.	.	TRBJ1-4	TGTGCCACCAGCAGCCCCCCTGACTCTGAGCTGTTTTTT	CATSSPPDSELFF
TRBV4-2	.	.	TRBJ1-4	TGTGCCAGCAGCCAAGATTGGACAGCCCTTAATGAAAAACTGTTTTTT	CASSQDWTALNEKLFF
TRBV9	.	.	TRBJ1-2	TGTGCCAGCAGCCCCCAGGACAGTTTTAACTATGGCTACACCTTC	CASSPQDSFNYGYTF
TRBV6-1	.	.	TRBJ2-3	TGTGCCAGCAGTGAACAGGGTGAGGCAGATACGCAGTATTTT	CASSEQGEADTQYF
TRBV23-1	.	.	TRBJ2-3	TGCGCCAGCAGTCAATTAAACAGTCGCACAGATACGCAGTATTTT	CASSQLNSRTDTQYF
TRBV29-1	.	TRBD1	TRBJ1-3	TGCAGCGTTGGAGGGGGCGCTTCTGGAAACACCATATATTTT	CSVGGGASGNTIYF
TRBV28	.	TRBD1	TRBJ1-2	TGTGCCAGCAGTTTGAGGACAGGGCATGGCTACACCTTC	CASSLRTGHGYTF
TRBV5-1	.	TRBD2	TRBJ2-7	TGCGCCAGCAGCTTGGTAGCGGGGGCACTTTCCTACGAGCAGTACTTC	CASSLVAGALSYEQYF
TRBV19	.	.	TRBJ1-6	TGTGCCAGTAGTATGGGGGCCGTTGATTCACCCCTCCACTTT	CASSMGAVDSPLHF
TRBV5-1	.	.	TRBJ1-1	TGCGCCAGCAGCTTGCGGGGGATCCTGAACACTGAAGCTTTCTTT	CASSLRGILNTEAFF
TRBV7-9	.	TRBD1	TRBJ1-2	TGTGCCAGCAGCTTATCGGGACAGGGGAACCATGGCTACACCTTC	CASSLSGQGNHGYTF
TRBV27	few	.	TRBJ1-2	TGTGCCAGCAGTTTATCCCCCTCCCGGCAGGGGATTAGCTATGGCTACACCTTC	CASSLSPSRQGISYGYTF
TRBV9	.	.	TRBJ1-3	TGTGCCAGCAGACCTAGCTCTGGAAACACCATATATTTT	CASRPSSGNTIYF
TRBV6-6	.	TRBD2	TRBJ2-1	TGTGCCAGCAGTAATGGCGGGGGAACCTACAATGAGCAGTTCTTC	CASSNGGGTYNEQFF
TRBV6-1	.	TRBD1	TRBJ1-1	TGTGCCAGCAGTGTAGGTCCGACAGGGGTGAACACTGAAGCTTTCTTT	CASSVGPTGVNTEAFF
TRBV6-5	once	TRBD1	TRBJ1-2	TGTGCCAGCAGTTCTCTCGGGACAGACTATGGCTACACCTTC	CASSSLGTDYGYTF
TRBV14	.	TRBD2	TRBJ2-7	TGTGCCAGCAGCCAAGATTCCCTAACTAGCGGGGGAAGCTCCTACGAGCAGTACTTC	CASSQDSLTSGGSSYEQYF
TRBV19	.	TRBD1	TRBJ1-1	TGTGCCAGTAGTATGGCACGGACAGGGTTGAACACTGAAGCTTTCTTT	CASSMARTGLNTEAFF
TRBV19	few	.	TRBJ1-1	TGTGCCAGTAGTATCTGGTTAGGGACTCTGAACACTGAAGCTTTCTTT	CASSIWLGTLNTEAFF
TRBV11-2	once	.	TRBJ1-1	TGTGCCAGCAGCTTGGGGCCTACGGGCACTGAAGCTTTCTTT	CASSLGPTGTEAFF
TRBV2	.	.	TRBJ2-3	TGTGCCAGCAGTACGAGACTTGACAGCACAGATACGCAGTATTTT	CASSTRLDSTDTQYF
TRBV6-4	.	TRBD1	TRBJ1-6	TGTGCCAGCAGGGACAGGGGAAATTCACCCCTCCACTTT	CASRDRGNSPLHF
TRBV6-5	.	.	TRBJ1-2	TGTGCCAGCAGCCAGGGTCCTTATGGCTACACCTTC	CASSQGPYGYTF
TRBV5-1	.	.	TRBJ1-2	TGCGCCAGCAGCTCGTCCACAGGCCGTGCCGGCTACACCTTC	CASSSSTGRAGYTF
TRBV7-3	.	TRBD1	TRBJ2-7	TGTGCCAGCAGCGCGGCCGGGACAGGGTTCGACGAGCAGTACTTC	CASSAAGTGFDEQYF
TRBV18	.	.	TRBJ1-6	TGTGCCAGCTCACCCCAGACAGTCGTAACCTATAATTCACCCCTCCACTTT	CASSPQTVVTYNSPLHF
TRBV5-4	.	TRBD1	TRBJ2-2	TGTGCCAGCAGTTCGGGGACAGGGAACGGGGAGCTGTTTTTT	CASSSGTGNGELFF
TRBV27	.	TRBD2	TRBJ2-3	TGTGCCAGCAGTTTTACTAGCGGGGGGTACGATACGCAGTATTTT	CASSFTSGGYDTQYF
TRBV2	.	TRBD1	TRBJ1-4	TGTGCCAGCAGATCCGGGACAGGGGATGAAAAACTGTTTTTT	CASRSGTGDEKLFF
TRBV6-1	.	.	TRBJ2-7	TGTGCCAGCAGTGAAGGGGGCGTTAGCGAGCAGTACTTC	CASSEGGVSEQYF
TRBV6-4	.	.	TRBJ1-5	TGTGCCAGCAGTGTATCCAGCAATCAGCCCCAGCATTTT	CASSVSSNQPQHF
TRBV25-1	.	.	TRBJ2-7	TGTGCCAGCAAAACCGGGACTTCCTACGAGCAGTACTTC	CASKTGTSYEQYF
TRBV6-1	.	.	TRBJ1-2	TGTGCCAGCAGTGAACAGGGGAACTATGGCTACACCTTC	CASSEQGNYGYTF
TRBV27	.	TRBD1	TRBJ1-5	TGTGCCACCGGGACAGGCTCACGAGGGCCCCAGCATTTT	CATGTGSRGPQHF
TRBV15	once	TRBD1	TRBJ2-7	TGTGCCACCAGCAGAGATCTGGGACAGGGCTACGAGCAGTACTTC	CATSRDLGQGYEQYF